This entry features one T cell receptor beta chain sequence. Its antigen is as yet unknown. A sample-barcoded 5' primer and a J-beta primer mix were used in a second PCR of about 6 to 11 cycles. Each cDNA molecule, via a template-switch adaptor with 12 random nucleotides, was tagged. TCRdb redid the calling of the 5' RACE reads with MiXCR, one entry per CDR3 protein. The table has roughly 1.6 million distinct CDR3 sequences, roughly 30% seen once. The CDR3 has 16 residues. Germline V CDR1 and CDR2: MGHDK, SYGVNS. The data originate from a study of blood T cells in healthy people across ages. The donors, healthy Caucasians from Russia, were aged roughly 6 to 95. The study, taken as a whole, reports: A roughly linear age-dependent decrease characterized TCR beta diversity per million T cells. No conclusive comparison of naive versus antigen-experienced cells was possible with unsorted PBMCs.

This chain joins TRBV25-1 and TRBJ2-4; 8 bases are shared with TRBD1. The J call is uncertain, as TRBJ2-7 better fits the DNA end. The source of this sequence is a woman in her 30s in good health. Material: blood. The CDR3 is CASSPRTGNLMGEQYF. CDR3 DNA: TGTGCCAGCAGTCCCCGGACAGGGAACCTCATGGGCGAGCAGTACTTC.